The 23 T cell receptor beta chains below were found in one sample sequenced in a study of CD8 T cells in Susac syndrome. The RNA input was about 0.45 to 1 ug, and it was reverse transcribed with random hexamers. TCRdb reprocessed the immunoSEQ multiplex PCR reads via MiXCR and lists one record per CDR3 protein. In the table there are over 350,000 distinct CDR3 sequences, approximately 85% of which are singletons. Material: CD8+ T cells from PBMCs. Source of these receptors: a human donor with multiple sclerosis.

The V and J genes are TRBV12-3 or TRBV12-4 and TRBJ2-3; possibly TRBD1 or TRBD2 for D (5 bases each). The CDR3 is made up of 15 amino acids. Trimming took 3 bases from V and 4 from J, leaving 14 bases between them. CDR3 amino acids: CASSFEGIRADTQYF. CDR3 bases: TGTGCCAGCAGTTTTGAGGGGATTCGTGCAGATACGCAGTATTTT.

The rearrangement joins TRBV7-9 to TRBJ2-3, with D maybe TRBD2 (6 bases). Germline assignment: CDR1 SEHNR and CDR2 FQNEAQ (reference sequence). V was shortened by 4 bases and J by 0 bases, with 14 bases between the two germline ends. This CDR3 is built from 16 residues. CDR3 DNA sequence: TGTGCCAGCAGCTCCACAGTAGGGACTAGCACAGATACGCAGTATTTT. Amino acid sequence: CASSSTVGTSTDTQYF.

This clonotype was seen just once. The CDR3 ends on some other residue instead of the conserved phenylalanine or tryptophan, so this is likely a read error. The chain combines TRBV12-3 or TRBV12-4 with TRBJ2-2; TRBD1 or TRBD2 may be the D gene (5 bases each). The CDR3 contains 14 residues. V was clipped by 3 bases and J by 6 bases, with 11 bases between them. CDR3 nucleotide sequence: TGTGCCAGCAGTTTGATCGGGGCATCCGGGGAGCTGTTTCTT. Residues: CASSLIGASGELFL.

This chain uses TRBV7-8 with TRBJ2-5; D might be TRBD1 or TRBD2, each matching 5 bases. The germline V gene has CDR1 SGHVS and CDR2 FQNEAQ. Trimming stripped 4 bases from V and 1 base from J, with 13 bases between. The CDR3 has 15 residues. CDR3 loop: CASSSRTGTQETQYF. The CDR3 DNA follows: TGTGCCAGCAGCTCGAGAACCGGGACCCAAGAGACCCAGTACTTC.

V and J are TRBV30 and TRBJ2-7; D uncertain. Per germline, CDR1 GTSNPN and CDR2 SVGIG (reference sequence). V was shortened by 2 bases and J by 3 bases, with 8 bases between the two germline ends. The length of the CDR3 is 12 residues. The CDR3 protein is CAWSPSGYEQYF. CDR3 DNA: TGTGCCTGGAGTCCGTCGGGCTACGAGCAGTACTTC.

This chain uses TRBV3-1 with TRBJ2-1; D uncertain. V gave up 0 bases and J gave up 5 bases, with 11 bases separating them. The germline V gene encodes CDR1 LGHDT and CDR2 YNNKEL (reference sequence). The CDR3 is 15 residues long. The CDR3 nucleotides are TGTGCCAGCAGCCAAGATCCAGGATCGGACAATGAGCAGTTCTTC. Encoded protein: CASSQDPGSDNEQFF.

This chain uses TRBV12-3 or TRBV12-4 with TRBJ2-1; TRBD2 is a possible D gene (6 bases). Trimming cost V 6 bases and J 10 bases, with 13 bases left between them. This CDR3 is 12 amino acids long. The CDR3 is CASRRLGLEQFF. Written as DNA, the CDR3 is TGTGCCAGCAGGCGACTAGGTTTGGAGCAGTTCTTC.

The V and J genes are TRBV6-1 and TRBJ2-7; D gene ambiguous. V shed 2 bases and J shed 4 bases, with 15 bases lying between them. The germline V gene has CDR1 MNHNS and CDR2 SASEGT. This CDR3 comprises 15 residues. CDR3 nucleotide sequence: TGTGCCAGCAGTGAATCGAGGTCAGTGGCATACGAGCAGTACTTC. Encoded protein: CASSESRSVAYEQYF.

This chain links TRBV6-5 with TRBJ1-2; TRBD1 matches at 8 bases. Germline values: CDR1 MNHEY, CDR2 SVGAGI. The CDR3 is 17 residues long. Losses at the gene ends were 0 bases for V and 4 bases for J; bases not matched to a gene: 10. CDR3 amino acids: CASSYSRVGQGRYGYTF. The DNA for the CDR3 is TGTGCCAGCAGTTACTCGAGGGTAGGACAGGGCCGCTATGGCTACACCTTC.

V is TRBV11-2 and J is TRBJ2-5; no reliable D call. The germline CDR1 and CDR2 sequences are SGHAT and FQNNGV. V gave up 5 bases and J gave up 0 bases, with 19 bases separating them. CDR3 length equals 17 residues. The CDR3 DNA reads TGTGCCAGCAGCAGTGTATTTAGTGCTGCAAACCAAGAGACCCAGTACTTC. Protein product: CASSSVFSAANQETQYF.

The genes are TRBV27 and TRBJ1-1; tentatively, D is TRBD1 (6 bases). V dropped 6 bases and J dropped 4 bases, with 21 bases sitting between them. CDR3 length: 16 amino acids. The germline V gene has CDR1 MNHEY and CDR2 SMNVEV (reference sequence). CDR3: CASSITGQGLGTEAFF. CDR3 nucleotide sequence: TGTGCCAGCAGCATTACGGGGCAGGGGCTGGGCACTGAAGCTTTCTTT.

This clonotype was seen a handful of times. V usage is TRBV5-1 and J usage is TRBJ2-1; 13 bases line up with TRBD2. Germline values: CDR1 SGHRS, CDR2 YFSETQ. This CDR3 comprises 15 residues. Unmatched junction bases numbered 6, after V lost 5 bases and J lost 7 bases. CDR3 in amino acids: CASSLTSGRWNEQFF. CDR3 bases: TGCGCCAGCAGTTTGACTAGCGGGAGGTGGAATGAGCAGTTCTTC.

This clonotype was detected once. The V and J genes are TRBV3-1 and TRBJ1-2; D is uncertain. The CDR3 runs to 15 residues. The germline CDR1 and CDR2 sequences are LGHDT and YNNKEL (reference sequence). V was trimmed by 4 bases and J by 0 bases, leaving 12 bases between them. CDR3 DNA: TGTGCCAGCAGCCGAGGAGCAGTAGCTAACTATGGCTACACCTTC. Its translation: CASSRGAVANYGYTF.

V usage is TRBV6-5 and J usage is TRBJ1-1; D possibly corresponds to TRBD1 (6 bases). The CDR3 runs to 14 residues. Per the germline V gene, CDR1 is MNHEY and CDR2 is SVGAGI. Trimming stripped 0 bases from V and 6 bases from J, with 11 bases between. CDR3 in amino acids: CASSYSGRGAEAFF. The DNA for the CDR3 is TGTGCCAGCAGTTACTCCGGCAGGGGAGCTGAAGCTTTCTTT.

This chain uses TRBV4-1 with TRBJ2-1, with 13 bases that match TRBD2. CDR3 length: 14 residues. With 4 bases clipped from V and 9 bases from J, the junction kept 3 bases outside the gene matches. Germline V CDR1 and CDR2: MGHRA, YSYEKL. The DNA for the CDR3 is TGCGCCAGCAGCCTCTGGACTAGCGGGAGTGAGCAGTTCTTC. Translating gives CASSLWTSGSEQFF.

This chain joins TRBV10-2 and TRBJ2-3, with TRBD2 identical over 8 bases. Germline V gene sequence: CDR1 WSHSY, CDR2 SAAADI. The CDR3 contains 16 residues. Trimming removed 8 bases from V and 0 bases from J; junction bases left unmatched: 10. The CDR3 sequence: CASVPLAGTSTDTQYF. The CDR3 region has the DNA TGCGCCAGCGTGCCGCTAGCGGGTACCAGCACAGATACGCAGTATTTT.

The chain has TRBV19 and TRBJ1-5; D unclear. This CDR3 spans 13 amino acids. The germline CDR1 and CDR2 sequences are LNHDA and SQIVND (reference sequence). Trimming left V 9 bases short and J 0 bases short, with 9 bases between. The CDR3 sequence is CASSPYSNQPQHF. CDR3 coding DNA: TGTGCCAGCAGCCCGTATAGCAATCAGCCCCAGCATTTT.

V gene TRBV18 combines with J gene TRBJ2-3, with a tentative D call TRBD1 (6 bases). The CDR3 covers 15 residues. Trimming cost V 0 bases and J 3 bases, with 10 bases left between them. Germline V gene sequence: CDR1 KGHSH, CDR2 LQKENI. The CDR3 spells CASSPPQGLTDTQYF. In DNA form, the CDR3 reads TGTGCCAGCTCACCACCTCAGGGGCTGACAGATACGCAGTATTTT.

The gene calls are TRBV2 and TRBJ2-3, with 9 bases matching TRBD2. CDR3 length equals 19 residues. V gave up 4 bases and J gave up 2 bases; unmatched junction bases: 16. Per the germline V gene, CDR1 is SNHLY and CDR2 is FYNNEI. Written as DNA, the CDR3 is TGTGCCAGCAGTGTATCGAGCGGGAGGCCCAACCCGACCACAGATACGCAGTATTTT. Its translation: CASSVSSGRPNPTTDTQYF. The full variable domain, its missing parts supplied by reference TRBV2 and TRBJ2-3, is EPEVTQTPSHQVTQMGQEVILRCVPISNHLYFYWYRQILGQKVEFLVSFYNNEISEKSEIFDDQFSVERPDGSNFTLKIRSTKLEDSAMYFCASSVSSGRPNPTTDTQYFGPGTRLTVL.

The CDR3 DNA reads TGTGCCAGCAGTTTACAGGAGAAACTTGAAGCTTTCTTT. The encoded protein is CASSLQEKLEAFF. The chain carries TRBV27 and TRBJ1-1; no clear D gene. CDR1 and CDR2 (germline): MNHEY, SMNVEV (reference sequence). The CDR3 runs to 13 residues. The V and J ends lost 2 bases and 7 bases respectively, with 11 bases between them.

The rearrangement uses TRBV27 and TRBJ1-5; tentative D call: TRBD1 (5 bases). Trimming removed 2 bases from V and 4 bases from J, with 9 bases in between. Germline V gives CDR1 MNHEY, CDR2 SMNVEV (reference sequence). This CDR3 has 14 amino acids. DNA of the CDR3: TGTGCCAGCAGTTTAGGGACGGAGAATCAGCCCCAGCATTTT. This translates into CASSLGTENQPQHF.

Turning to this clonotype: Here the CDR3 omits its conserved ending phenylalanine or tryptophan, so a read error is the likely source. This chain joins TRBV27 and TRBJ1-5; D possibly corresponds to TRBD1 (5 bases). The CDR3 spans 17 residues. Between the trimmed V and J ends, which lost 3 bases and 0 bases, there was a span of 15 bases. From germline, CDR1 is MNHEY and CDR2 SMNVEV (reference sequence). CDR3 sequence (DNA): TGTGCCAGCAGTTTCCATCAAGACAGACTTAGCAATCAGCCCCAGCATCTT. Translated, it gives CASSFHQDRLSNQPQHL.

The chain employs TRBV10-3 and TRBJ1-1, with 9 nucleotides matching TRBD1. J was trimmed by 8 bases and V by 6 bases; bases with no gene match: 1. This CDR3 is 11 amino acids long. Germline V gene data show CDR1 as ENHRY and CDR2 as SYGVKD. The CDR3 DNA is TGTGCCATCAGCGGGACAGGGGAAGCTTTCTTT. Translating gives CAISGTGEAFF.